Sequencing of this T cell receptor (beta chain) was carried out in a study of blood T cell repertoires in COVID-19. The overall study: COVID-19 samples, acute and convalescent, were from the United States, Italy and Spain. T cells, B-cell-depleted T cells, or PBMCs supplied cDNA or gDNA.

Original processing methods: Amplification with reference gene primers provided the estimates of nucleated cell counts. Clones were sequenced by immunoSEQ multiplex PCR, and TCRdb holds only the in-frame ones, with some missing. The V and J calls and clone size were taken over from that table, and D and trimming were inferred from the DNA. Among 120,000 or so clones, around nine tenths were seen once, and the ten largest hold around 0.81%. There are 17 residues in the CDR3. V lost 0 bases and J 7 bases, leaving 21 bases between the germline ends. In germline, CDR1 is LGHDT, CDR2 YNNKEL (reference sequence).

The sequenced material came from peripheral blood. This receptor was identified in a woman between 50 and 59 years old with active or convalescent COVID-19. The chain has TRBV3-1 (or the pseudogene TRBV3-2) and TRBJ2-5, with D possibly being TRBD2 (5 bases). CDR3 DNA sequence: TGTGCCAGCAGCCAAGACCTACTTTGGACTCGCTTGGGGACCCAGTACTTC. Protein product: CASSQDLLWTRLGTQYF.